The next 30 T cell receptor beta chains were all read from a single sample in a study of T cells in Graves' hyperthyroidism and ophthalmopathy (dated by TCRdb to the late 2010s). Library preparation used multiplex PCR. TCRdb records Illumina HiSeq 2000 as the sequencer. Amplification of TCR beta CDR3 regions was carried out from RNA transcripts. The TCR CDR3 was subjected to a first round of RT-PCR using the HTBI primer set and the Qiagen OneStep RT-PCR kit. TCRdb applied fastp at Q25 and MiXCR to the public reads, then kept only in-frame beta chains. Each entry merges the rows of one CDR3 protein and shows their most common DNA and genes. The sample table lists almost 600,000 distinct CDR3 sequences, about 15% of them with a count of one. The biggest ten clones account for under 7% of the sample. Sequenced: blood. All receptors come from a woman between 25 and 40 years old with Graves' hyperthyroidism that later progressed to Graves' ophthalmopathy.

This clonotype was observed at least ten times. The rearrangement uses TRBV6-2 or TRBV6-3 and TRBJ2-3, with a possible D match to TRBD1 (6 bases). Germline loops: CDR1 MNHEY, CDR2 SVGEGT. The CDR3 is made up of 14 amino acids. Trimming stripped 4 bases from V and 8 bases from J, with 16 bases between. In DNA form, the CDR3 reads TGTGCCAGCAGTTCCCGCGCCCAGGGGAGTACGCAGTATTTT. Encoded protein: CASSSRAQGSTQYF.

This clonotype was counted ten times or more. This chain uses TRBV20-1 with TRBJ1-1; no firm D call. This CDR3 is 12 amino acids long. The V gene lost 5 bases and the J gene lost 1 base, with 8 bases spanning the gap. Looked up from germline, CDR1 is DFQATT and CDR2 is SNEGSKA (reference sequence). CDR3 nucleotide sequence: TGCAGTGCTCCCAGAGGGAACACTGAAGCTTTCTTT. This codes for CSAPRGNTEAFF.

This clonotype showed up just a few times. This rearrangement joins TRBV29-1 to TRBJ2-3; D remains unclear. Germline CDR1 SQVTM, CDR2 ANQGSEA. V lost 7 bases, J lost 3 bases, and 5 bases lay in between. The CDR3 runs to 10 residues. The CDR3 protein is CSAWTDTQYF. In DNA form, the CDR3 reads TGCAGCGCCTGGACAGATACGCAGTATTTT.

The gene calls are TRBV7-9 and TRBJ2-2; perhaps TRBD2 as D (6 bases). There are 15 residues in the CDR3. V was cut by 10 bases and J by 8 bases, with 23 bases left in between. Germline CDR1 SEHNR, CDR2 FQNEAQ (reference sequence). CDR3 sequence reads: CAIPLFRGSSGELFF. CDR3 coding DNA: TGTGCCATTCCCCTCTTCCGGGGGTCTTCTGGGGAGCTGTTTTTT.

Ten or more counts support this clonotype. This chain joins TRBV7-2 and TRBJ2-3; D is possibly TRBD2 (6 bases). V lost 1 base and J lost 4, with 15 bases in between. CDR1 and CDR2 from the germline V gene are SGHTA and FQGNSA. The CDR3 contains 16 residues. The CDR3 region is CASSLGRGREADTQYF. DNA of the CDR3: TGTGCCAGCAGCTTAGGGCGGGGCAGGGAGGCAGATACGCAGTATTTT.

This clonotype was counted at least ten times. The chain is built from TRBV12-3 or TRBV12-4 and TRBJ1-2; no clear D. The CDR3 spans 13 residues. The ends were cut back, 2 bases at V and 8 bases at J, with 12 bases in the middle. The CDR3 nucleotides are TGTGCCAGCAGTTTAAAAATAAGTAGGGGCTACACCTTC. Amino acids: CASSLKISRGYTF.

This clonotype has a count of ten or more. This sequence joins TRBV5-1 and TRBJ2-7, with D possibly being TRBD2 (6 bases). V lost 1 base, J lost 6 bases, and 11 bases lay in between. In germline, CDR1 is SGHRS, CDR2 YFSETQ. The CDR3 is 13 amino acids. The CDR3 spells CASSLSEGVEQYF. In DNA, the CDR3 is TGCGCCAGCAGCTTGTCGGAGGGAGTCGAGCAGTACTTC.

This clonotype was detected only a few times. Possible read error: a much larger clone is one base away. The genes are TRBV20-1 and TRBJ2-3; TRBD1 might be the D (6 bases). Germline V gene data show CDR1 as DFQATT and CDR2 as SNEGSKA (reference sequence). The CDR3 spans 14 residues. As DNA, the CDR3 is TGCAGTGCTCGAGTGACAGGTTTTACAGATACGCAGTGTTTT. It is translated as CSARVTGFTDTQCF.

This clonotype was seen many times. The J gene is TRBJ1-2, the V gene TRBV3-1; 7 positions agree with TRBD1. Germline values: CDR1 LGHDT, CDR2 YNNKEL (reference sequence). The CDR3 extends over 15 amino acids. V dropped 6 bases and J dropped 8; count of bases not matched to a gene: 15. This chain's CDR3 is CASRDGGTVVYGYTF. CDR3 DNA sequence: TGTGCCAGCAGGGACGGAGGGACAGTGGTATACGGCTACACCTTC.

This clonotype was recorded a few times. A much larger clone lies a single base off, so this may be a read error. This chain joins TRBV3-1 and TRBJ1-1; D not certain. V dropped 4 bases and J dropped 4 bases, with 19 bases sitting between them. The germline CDR1 and CDR2 sequences are LGHDT and YNNKEL (reference sequence). The CDR3 consists of 16 residues. The CDR3 DNA follows: TGTGCCAGCAGCCCTGGACGGCGCCGCCAGGCCACTGAAGCTTTCTTT. This encodes CASSPGRRRQATEAFF.

The rearrangement uses TRBV29-1 and TRBJ2-1, with unresolved D. Between the trimmed V and J ends, which lost 1 base and 13 bases, there was a span of 17 bases. The CDR3 extends over 13 amino acids. Per germline, CDR1 SQVTM and CDR2 ANQGSEA. The CDR3 bases are TGCAGCGTTGAAGTCGGTCCCGGCCTTGACCAGTTCTTC. Its protein product is CSVEVGPGLDQFF.

In this sample, this clonotype turned up many times. This rearrangement joins TRBV14 to TRBJ2-3, with TRBD2 identical over 7 bases. CDR1 and CDR2 from the germline V gene are SGHDN and FVKESK. The CDR3 runs 14 residues. Unmatched junction bases numbered 7, after V lost 8 bases and J lost 2 bases. The CDR3 region is CASGATSVTDTQYF. The CDR3 coding sequence is TGTGCCAGCGGGGCTACTAGCGTCACAGATACGCAGTATTTT.

The sample holds many counts of this clonotype. V usage is TRBV20-1 and J usage is TRBJ2-7, with D possibly being TRBD1 (6 bases). The CDR3 is 13 residues long. The germline V gene has CDR1 DFQATT and CDR2 SNEGSKA (reference sequence). V was cut by 5 bases and J by 4 bases, with 15 bases left in between. In DNA form, the CDR3 reads TGCAGTGCTCACCTTGGACAGTTGTACGAGCAGTACTTC. Translated, it gives CSAHLGQLYEQYF.

This clonotype was recorded at least ten times. The rearrangement joins TRBV24-1 to TRBJ2-3; no clear D. This CDR3 has 14 residues. CDR1 is KGHDR, CDR2 SFDVKD, per germline. Trimming shortened V by 7 bases and J by 0 bases, and 10 bases separated the two germline ends. In DNA, the CDR3 is TGTGCCACCAGCAAGTTTGACAGCACAGATACGCAGTATTTT. This translates into CATSKFDSTDTQYF.

This clonotype was observed many times. This chain uses TRBV14 with TRBJ2-7; D unresolved. Germline-derived CDR1 and CDR2 are SGHDN and FVKESK. The ends were cut back, 0 bases at V and 9 bases at J, with 9 bases in the middle. This CDR3 comprises 12 residues. This chain's CDR3 is CASSQESLVQYF. The CDR3 DNA reads as TGTGCCAGCAGCCAAGAATCTCTTGTGCAGTACTTC.

The V call is TRBV20-1, the J call TRBJ2-3; either TRBD1 or TRBD2 may supply D (6 bases each). Between the trimmed V and J ends, which lost 3 bases and 0 bases, there was a span of 22 bases. Germline V gene data show CDR1 as DFQATT and CDR2 as SNEGSKA (reference sequence). This CDR3 has 18 amino acids. CDR3: CSASHPVSGAPSTDTQYF. Here the CDR3 DNA reads TGCAGTGCTAGCCACCCCGTCTCGGGGGCCCCTAGCACAGATACGCAGTATTTT.

This clonotype was seen a handful of times. The genes are TRBV14 and TRBJ1-2, with D perhaps matching TRBD1 (5 bases). Trimming left V 4 bases short and J 4 bases short, with 13 bases between. The CDR3 consists of 14 residues. Germline V gene lookup returns CDR1 SGHDN and CDR2 FVKESK. CDR3 protein: CASSPGGASYGYTF. DNA for the CDR3: TGTGCCAGCAGCCCCGGCGGGGCAAGCTATGGCTACACCTTC.

The chain employs TRBV12-3 or TRBV12-4 and TRBJ2-7; D is uncertain. V gave up 2 bases and J gave up 5 bases, with 7 bases separating them. This CDR3 region has 12 residues. This chain's CDR3 is CASSLTRHEQYF. The CDR3 nucleotides are TGTGCCAGCAGTTTAACCCGACACGAGCAGTACTTC.

This clonotype was recorded many times. The chain carries TRBV7-3 and TRBJ1-1, with D possibly being TRBD1 (5 bases). This CDR3 spans 15 amino acids. V was pared by 5 bases and J by 0 bases, with 13 bases between. Germline loops: CDR1 SGHTA, CDR2 FQGTGA. CDR3 sequence reads: CASSGSPTVNTEAFF. CDR3 bases: TGTGCCAGCAGCGGCTCCCCGACAGTGAACACTGAAGCTTTCTTT.

In this sample, this clonotype turned up many times. The J gene is TRBJ2-7, the V gene TRBV14; tentatively, D is TRBD1 (5 bases). Germline V gene sequence: CDR1 SGHDN, CDR2 FVKESK. The CDR3 is 15 residues long. V shed 3 bases and J shed 2 bases, with 14 bases lying between them. The CDR3 reads CASSHKGTGTYEQYF. Here the CDR3 DNA reads TGTGCCAGCAGCCACAAAGGTACAGGCACCTACGAGCAGTACTTC.

This clonotype has a handful of counts. Being one base from a much bigger clone, this may be a read error. The gene calls are TRBV11-2 and TRBJ1-2, with D perhaps TRBD1 (5 bases). Germline CDR1 SGHAT, CDR2 FQNNGV. CDR3 length: 16 residues. The CDR3 protein is CASSSPKGPRDYSYTF. The CDR3 DNA is TGTGCCAGCAGTTCTCCCAAAGGACCGAGGGACTATAGCTACACCTTC.

In this sample, this clonotype turned up many times. The V call is TRBV20-1, the J call TRBJ2-3; D possibly corresponds to TRBD1 (6 bases). Trimming pared 6 bases from V and 0 bases from J, leaving 13 bases between. The CDR3 length is 14 residues. Germline loops: CDR1 DFQATT, CDR2 SNEGSKA (reference sequence). Here the CDR3 reads CSANRADSTDTQYF. In DNA form, the CDR3 reads TGCAGTGCGAACAGGGCGGACAGCACAGATACGCAGTATTTT.

The table lists this clonotype with many counts. The chain carries TRBV9 and TRBJ1-2, with 9 bases matching TRBD1. Germline V CDR1 and CDR2: SGDLS, YYNGEE. V trimming: 2 bases; J trimming: 8 bases; junction bases outside the gene matches: 4. The CDR3 spans 13 residues. CDR3 region: CASSVRTGEGYTF. CDR3 nucleotides: TGTGCCAGCAGCGTGAGGACAGGGGAGGGCTACACCTTC.

This clonotype was observed a handful of times. The V gene is TRBV19, the J gene TRBJ2-3; TRBD1 aligns across 7 bases. Unmatched junction bases numbered 10, after V lost 3 bases and J lost 4 bases. The length of the CDR3 is 16 residues. Germline V CDR1 and CDR2: LNHDA, SQIVND (reference sequence). CDR3 in amino acids: CASSILLRGLPDTQYF. The CDR3 DNA sequence: TGTGCCAGTAGTATCCTCCTCAGGGGGTTGCCAGATACGCAGTATTTT. Based on the CDR3 plus reference TRBV19 and TRBJ2-3, the full variable domain is DGGITQSPKYLFRKEGQNVTLSCEQNLNHDAMYWYRQDPGQGLRLIYYSQIVNDFQKGDIAEGYSVSREKKESFPLTVTSAQKNPTAFYLCASSILLRGLPDTQYFGPGTRLTVL.

The chain is built from TRBV20-1 and TRBJ2-7, with TRBD2 as a possible D gene (6 bases). V lost 6 bases and J lost 3, with 21 bases in between. This CDR3 comprises 15 residues. Germline CDR1 reads DFQATT; CDR2 reads SNEGSKA (reference sequence). The CDR3 DNA is TGCAGTGCCCCCAAGGGAGCGGGCTCAATCTACGAGCAGTACTTC. Translated, it gives CSAPKGAGSIYEQYF.

J is TRBJ1-3 and V is TRBV5-1; D is uncertain. V was shortened by 0 bases and J by 8 bases, with 9 bases between the two germline ends. CDR1 and CDR2 (germline): SGHRS, YFSETQ. The CDR3 runs 13 residues. CDR3 sequence reads: CASSLVGFDTIYF. The CDR3 nucleotides are TGCGCCAGCAGCTTGGTCGGGTTTGACACCATATATTTT.

This clonotype was seen at least ten times. The gene calls are TRBV20-1 and TRBJ1-6; D uncertain. This CDR3 region has 13 residues. Germline V gene lookup returns CDR1 DFQATT and CDR2 SNEGSKA (reference sequence). Trimming took off 1 base at V and 7 bases at J, with 8 bases between the two ends. This chain's CDR3 is CSARVSANSPLHF. The CDR3, as DNA: TGCAGTGCTAGAGTGTCAGCGAATTCACCCCTCCACTTT.

This clonotype was recorded at least ten times. This sequence joins TRBV10-3 and TRBJ1-5; the D is unclear. Trimming took off 8 bases at V and 0 bases at J, with 8 bases between the two ends. Germline lookup yields CDR1 ENHRY and CDR2 SYGVKD. The CDR3 sequence is 13 residues long. The CDR3 nucleotides are TGTGCCATCGGGGATTATAGCAATCAGCCCCAGCATTTT. Protein product: CAIGDYSNQPQHF.

This clonotype was seen repeatedly, ten times or more. This chain joins TRBV19 and TRBJ1-5; TRBD1 might be the D (5 bases). The CDR3 is 13 residues long. V was clipped by 3 bases and J by 9 bases, with 12 bases between them. Germline V gene lookup returns CDR1 LNHDA and CDR2 SQIVND (reference sequence). The CDR3 DNA is TGTGCCAGTAGTATTGAGGCAGGGCGGCCCCAGCATTTT. Its translation is CASSIEAGRPQHF. The full variable domain, in which reference TRBV19 and TRBJ1-5 provide the parts outside the CDR3, is DGGITQSPKYLFRKEGQNVTLSCEQNLNHDAMYWYRQDPGQGLRLIYYSQIVNDFQKGDIAEGYSVSREKKESFPLTVTSAQKNPTAFYLCASSIEAGRPQHFGDGTRLSIL.

There are a few counts of this clonotype. The chain has TRBV12-3 or TRBV12-4 and TRBJ2-3, with D tentatively TRBD1 (6 bases). The V end lost 1 base, the J end lost 4 bases, and 12 bases lay between the germline ends. The CDR3 has 15 residues. The CDR3 sequence: CASSLGRGPSDTQYF. The CDR3 region has the DNA TGTGCCAGCAGTTTAGGCAGGGGCCCCTCAGATACGCAGTATTTT.